One sample yielded the 26 T cell receptor beta chains listed below, sequenced in a study of CD8 T cells in ankylosing spondylitis. For these TCRs, the target antigens are not known. TCRdb independently ran MiXCR on the 5' RACE reads; one entry per CDR3 protein. This sample yields 450,000 to 550,000 distinct CDR3 sequences, of which approximately 5.3% are seen a single time; under 4.5% belongs to the top ten. Study-wide results and limits: Ankylosing spondylitis blood appeared to carry a characteristic TCR beta motif of fewer than 10 highly homologous variants.

The sample comprised blood, either unsorted or a sorted T cell fraction (not recorded which). These TCRs come from a male donor with ankylosing spondylitis.

This clonotype was picked up many times. DNA for the CDR3: TGTGCCAGCAGCTTAGCGAGGCACTATGGCTACACCTTC. Translating it yields CASSLARHYGYTF. The chain has TRBV7-2 and TRBJ1-2; D unresolved. This CDR3 contains 13 residues. The V gene lost 0 bases and the J gene lost 3 bases, with 5 bases spanning the gap. The germline V gene has CDR1 SGHTA and CDR2 FQGNSA.

This clonotype appeared many times. The gene calls are TRBV6-1 and TRBJ1-4; D gene ambiguous. The germline V gene has CDR1 MNHNS and CDR2 SASEGT. The V gene lost 7 bases and the J gene lost 8 bases, with 11 bases spanning the gap. The CDR3 runs to 12 residues. This CDR3 reads CASTASWEKLFF. The CDR3 nucleotides read TGTGCCAGCACGGCCAGTTGGGAAAAACTGTTTTTT.

This clonotype has a count of ten or more. V is TRBV20-1 and J is TRBJ2-7; D is possibly TRBD1 or TRBD2 (5 bases each). The germline V gene has CDR1 DFQATT and CDR2 SNEGSKA (reference sequence). Deletions cut 5 bases from V and 1 base from J, with 15 bases between. This CDR3 contains 14 residues. CDR3: CSASRGGESYEQYF. The CDR3 DNA reads as TGCAGTGCTTCACGGGGCGGTGAATCCTACGAGCAGTACTTC.

The chain combines TRBV2 with TRBJ2-7; 7 nucleotides line up with TRBD1. The V gene end was trimmed by 6 bases and the J gene end by 3 bases; junction bases not matched to a gene: 5. The CDR3 spans 13 residues. CDR1 and CDR2 (germline): SNHLY, FYNNEI. The CDR3 nucleotides read TGTGCCAGCAGCAATACAGGGGTCTACGAGCAGTACTTC. This sequence encodes CASSNTGVYEQYF.

The table lists this clonotype with a few counts. This chain uses TRBV4-2 with TRBJ2-1, with a possible D match to TRBD2 (6 bases). V was pared by 0 bases and J by 10 bases, with 13 bases between. This CDR3 has 14 amino acids. Germline V lookup: CDR1 LGHNA, CDR2 YNFKEQ. The CDR3 sequence is CASSQELGTLEQFF. Written as DNA, the CDR3 is TGTGCCAGCAGCCAAGAACTGGGGACTCTAGAGCAGTTCTTC.

There are many counts of this clonotype. This chain joins TRBV4-2 and TRBJ2-5; the match to TRBD2 covers 8 bases. After removal of 4 bases from V and 3 bases from J, the junction contained 10 bases not matched to a gene. Germline V CDR1 and CDR2: LGHNA, YNFKEQ. CDR3 length equals 16 residues. The CDR3 DNA sequence: TGTGCCAGCAGCCGGCACGGGGGGGCAGGGGAAGAGACCCAGTACTTC. Translated, it gives CASSRHGGAGEETQYF.

This clonotype was seen at least ten times. The genes are TRBV7-9 and TRBJ2-2; 8 nucleotides match TRBD1. The V gene end was trimmed by 5 bases and the J gene end by 4 bases; junction bases not matched to a gene: 12. Per the germline V gene, CDR1 is SEHNR and CDR2 is FQNEAQ (reference sequence). The CDR3 is 17 residues long. CDR3 region: CASSRAPGTGSTGELFF. In nucleotides, the CDR3 is TGTGCCAGCAGCCGGGCCCCCGGGACAGGAAGCACCGGGGAGCTGTTTTTT.

The V call is TRBV5-6, the J call TRBJ2-7; TRBD1 matches at 9 bases. V shed 9 bases and J 7 bases; nucleotides not matched to a gene: 11. The CDR3 sequence is 13 residues long. Per the germline V gene, CDR1 is SGHDT and CDR2 is YYEEEE. The CDR3 sequence is CAIGTGGAGEQYF. CDR3 sequence (DNA): TGTGCCATCGGCACAGGGGGCGCGGGGGAGCAGTACTTC.

This clonotype was detected ten times or more. The DNA for the CDR3 is TGTGCCAGCAGCTTGAGGACTAGCGGGGTCCCCGGCTCCTACAATGAGCAGTTCTTC. Protein product: CASSLRTSGVPGSYNEQFF. The chain couples TRBV5-4 to TRBJ2-1, with 12 nucleotides matching TRBD2. The CDR3 runs to 19 residues. The V gene end was trimmed by 1 base and the J gene end by 0 bases; junction bases not matched to a gene: 8. Germline V lookup: CDR1 SGHNT, CDR2 YYREEE (reference sequence).

This clonotype was seen ten or more times. The V and J genes are TRBV12-3 or TRBV12-4 and TRBJ2-2; TRBD1 matches at 9 bases. The CDR3 spans 15 residues. Trimming took 4 bases from V and 4 from J; bases not matched to a gene: 4. CDR3 region: CASSWDRAGTGELFF. The CDR3 DNA is TGTGCCAGCAGTTGGGACAGGGCAGGCACCGGGGAGCTGTTTTTT.

The sample holds many counts of this clonotype. The chain has TRBV15 and TRBJ1-1, with D possibly TRBD1 on 5 matching bases. The V end was cut by 9 bases, the J end by 2 bases, with 16 bases between. Germline lookup yields CDR1 LNHNV and CDR2 YYDKDF (reference sequence). This CDR3 comprises 14 residues. As DNA, the CDR3 is TGTGCCACTGCTTGGGGCAGGGAAAACACTGAAGCTTTCTTT. This encodes CATAWGRENTEAFF.

This clonotype came up many times. V usage is TRBV15 and J usage is TRBJ2-5, with D perhaps TRBD2 (7 bases). Germline CDR1 reads LNHNV; CDR2 reads YYDKDF (reference sequence). The CDR3 is 16 amino acids. V gave up 2 bases and J gave up 4 bases, with 17 bases separating them. CDR3 sequence reads: CATSRRLGGERETQYF. CDR3 DNA: TGTGCCACCAGCAGACGACTAGGGGGGGAACGAGAGACCCAGTACTTC. The full variable domain, rest sourced from reference TRBV15 and TRBJ2-5, is DAMVIQNPRYQVTQFGKPVTLSCSQTLNHNVMYWYQQKSSQAPKLLFHYYDKDFNNEADTPDNFQSRRPNTSFCFLDIRSPGLGDTAMYLCATSRRLGGERETQYFGPGTRLLVL.

This clonotype was recorded many times. The gene calls are TRBV9 and TRBJ1-1; a possible D gene is TRBD1 (5 bases). V was cut by 2 bases and J by 4 bases, with 18 bases left in between. The V gene's germline CDR1 is SGDLS and CDR2 YYNGEE. The CDR3 has 16 residues. Written as DNA, the CDR3 is TGTGCCAGCAGCGTTGCGGCAGGGAGGTTGGGCACTGAAGCTTTCTTT. Its translation is CASSVAAGRLGTEAFF.

This clonotype was seen a few times. A junction boundary mismatches the germline segment, possibly from a read error. The V and J genes are TRBV7-7 and TRBJ2-5, with D unclear. The V gene's germline CDR1 is SSHAT and CDR2 FNYEAQ (reference sequence). The CDR3 spans 14 residues. This CDR3 is CASSLRPRQETQYF. The CDR3 DNA reads as TGTGCTAGCAGCTTGAGGCCCAGACAAGAGACCCAGTACTTC.

A remark on this clonotype: A read error may explain this, as a much larger clone is one base away. The chain links TRBV6-1 to TRBJ1-2; D remains ambiguous. The CDR3 totals 13 residues. Between the trimmed V and J ends, which lost 6 bases and 5 bases, there was a span of 13 bases. Germline CDR1 and CDR2: MNHNS and SASEGT. CDR3 bases: TGTGCCAGCAGAACTACGGGCGAATATGGCTACACCTTC. Translated: CASRTTGEYGYTF.

This clonotype was seen many times. The chain is built from TRBV5-6 and TRBJ1-4, with D unresolved. The CDR3 is made up of 17 amino acids. V was shortened by 0 bases and J by 7 bases, with 19 bases between the two germline ends. Germline CDR1 SGHDT, CDR2 YYEEEE. CDR3 bases: TGTGCCAGCAGCTTGGACGATACCCCGTCGTCGCGTGAAAAACTGTTTTTT. Translation gives CASSLDDTPSSREKLFF.

The rearrangement uses TRBV7-2 and TRBJ2-1; the match to TRBD2 covers 9 bases. V lost 1 base to trimming and J lost 7 bases; unmatched junction nucleotides: 8. The CDR3 runs to 16 residues. Germline CDR1 reads SGHTA; CDR2 reads FQGNSA. The CDR3 is CASSLGALAGRNEQFF. The CDR3 DNA follows: TGTGCCAGCAGCTTAGGAGCGCTAGCGGGGCGGAATGAGCAGTTCTTC.

Only a few counts were recorded for this clonotype. The chain has TRBV11-2 and TRBJ2-1; D may be TRBD1 (5 bases). V lost 5 bases and J lost 8, with 19 bases in between. CDR1 and CDR2 (germline): SGHAT, FQNNGV. The CDR3 is made up of 15 amino acids. For the CDR3, the DNA is TGTGCCAGCAGCCACGACAGTTCTCGCTTCGATGAGCAGTTCTTC. Translation: CASSHDSSRFDEQFF.

The sample holds many counts of this clonotype. The genes are TRBV7-2 and TRBJ2-3; D is ambiguous. The V gene lost 4 bases and the J gene lost 6 bases, with 14 bases spanning the gap. CDR3 size: 14 residues. Germline V lookup: CDR1 SGHTA, CDR2 FQGNSA. CDR3 amino acids: CASSSEPLRDTQYF. The DNA of the CDR3 is TGTGCCAGCAGCTCAGAACCTTTAAGGGATACGCAGTATTTT.

This clonotype was recorded many times. The chain employs TRBV7-8 and TRBJ2-5, with 11 bases aligning to TRBD2. Trimming removed 1 base from V and 2 bases from J; junction bases left unmatched: 6. Per germline, CDR1 SGHVS and CDR2 FQNEAQ. The CDR3 sequence is 17 residues long. The CDR3 DNA is TGTGCCAGCAGCTTAGAACTAGCGGGAGAACCACAAGAGACCCAGTACTTC. Protein: CASSLELAGEPQETQYF.

This clonotype was recorded at least ten times. This sequence joins TRBV10-3 and TRBJ2-7; the D is unclear. The V end lost 0 bases, the J end lost 2 bases, and 2 bases lay between the germline ends. Germline V CDR1 and CDR2: ENHRY, SYGVKD. The CDR3 covers 12 residues. The CDR3 nucleotides are TGTGCCATCAGTGAGTCGGCCTACGAGCAGTACTTC. Encoded protein: CAISESAYEQYF.

This clonotype came up a few times. The rearrangement joins TRBV29-1 to TRBJ2-1; 7 bases map to TRBD2. V dropped 6 bases and J dropped 6; count of bases not matched to a gene: 11. The CDR3 extends over 14 amino acids. Germline CDR1 is SQVTM and CDR2 is ANQGSEA. The CDR3 nucleotides read TGCAGCGTAAAAGGGCTAGCGGAGGCCAATGAGCAGTTCTTC. This encodes CSVKGLAEANEQFF.

This clonotype has at least ten counts. The genes are TRBV20-1 and TRBJ2-7, with D perhaps TRBD2 (5 bases). Deletions cut 5 bases from V and 0 bases from J, with 14 bases between. This CDR3 comprises 14 residues. The germline CDR1 and CDR2 sequences are DFQATT and SNEGSKA (reference sequence). The CDR3 DNA is TGCAGTGCTGCGGACTCGGGGAGCTCCTACGAGCAGTACTTC. Residues: CSAADSGSSYEQYF.

Ten or more counts support this clonotype. The chain recombines TRBV27 with TRBJ1-5; no reliable D call. This CDR3 is built from 13 residues. V lost 4 bases and J 3 bases, leaving 7 bases between the germline ends. The germline CDR1 and CDR2 sequences are MNHEY and SMNVEV (reference sequence). CDR3 DNA: TGTGCCAGCAGTTCCCTATACAATCAGCCCCAGCATTTT. It is translated as CASSSLYNQPQHF.

The CDR3 loop reads CSARSTSGNQETQYF. CDR3 nucleotide sequence: TGCAGTGCTCGCTCGACTAGCGGGAACCAAGAGACCCAGTACTTC. The chain recombines TRBV20-1 with TRBJ2-5, with TRBD2 matching 11 bases. The germline V gene encodes CDR1 DFQATT and CDR2 SNEGSKA (reference sequence). The CDR3 consists of 15 residues. Germline trimming cut 5 bases from V and 0 bases from J; bases unmatched to any gene: 5.

This clonotype was counted at least ten times. The genes are TRBV9 and TRBJ2-6; 7 nucleotides line up with TRBD1. The CDR3 totals 16 residues. V dropped 2 bases and J dropped 4; count of bases not matched to a gene: 6. Germline lookup yields CDR1 SGDLS and CDR2 YYNGEE. The CDR3 loop is CASSVVQGTGANVLTF. CDR3 nucleotides: TGTGCCAGCAGCGTCGTACAGGGGACCGGGGCCAACGTCCTGACTTTC.